The rows below give T cell receptor beta chains drawn from one sample of a study of T-cell memory formation after mild COVID-19. TCRdb reprocessed the 5' RACE reads via MiXCR and lists one record per CDR3 protein. The table shows about 390,000 distinct CDR3 sequences, with about 15% occurring only once. Sequenced input: PBMCs or a T cell subset sorted from them (not recorded which). The receptors derive from a man younger than 35 who had mild COVID-19 (a few samples of this study predate the infection). Cell type and time point are not known. The CDR3 runs from the conserved cysteine through the conserved F or W. A D gene is named only where the DNA matches it firmly. Clone size is shown for a subset of rows, as once, few, many or a class of expanded clone.

TRBV5-1,many,TRBD2,TRBJ2-5,TGCGCCAGCAGCAGCCAAACTAGCGGGCAAGAGACCCAGTACTTC,CASSSQTSGQETQYF
TRBV12-3/TRBV12-4,few,TRBD1,TRBJ1-2,TGTGCCAGCAGTTTAGGGGACAGGGCGTCTGGCTACACCTTC,CASSLGDRASGYTF
TRBV20-1,NA,NA,TRBJ1-2,TGCAGTGCTCCCCCTGGCACAGAAAGAAACTATGGCTACACCTTC,CSAPPGTERNYGYTF
TRBV27,few,NA,TRBJ1-1,TGTGCCAGCAGTTTGGGCGGGGGCTTGAGCACTGAAGCTTTCTTT,CASSLGGGLSTEAFF
TRBV7-9,NA,NA,TRBJ2-2,TGTGCCAGCAACAGACAGGAGAACACCGGGGAGCTGTTTTTT,CASNRQENTGELFF
TRBV20-1,few,NA,TRBJ2-5,TGCAGTGCTTACTTCCGGGGGCGCAGGGAGACCCAGTACTTC,CSAYFRGRRETQYF
TRBV20-1,few,TRBD2,TRBJ2-3,TGCAGTGCTAGACCGGGGGGGCCGGTCTCAGATACGCAGTATTTT,CSARPGGPVSDTQYF
TRBV5-1,NA,NA,TRBJ2-5,TGCGCCAGCAGCATCCAGGGTTTCCAAGAGACCCAGTACTTC,CASSIQGFQETQYF
TRBV7-9,NA,TRBD1,TRBJ1-4,TGTGCCAGCAGTCACGGTCCGGGACAGGGAACAACTAATGAAAAACTGTTTTTT,CASSHGPGQGTTNEKLFF
TRBV7-2,many,NA,TRBJ2-1,TGTGCCAGCAGCTTCGCAATCGAGCAGTTCTTC,CASSFAIEQFF
TRBV11-2,many,TRBD2,TRBJ2-1,TGTGCCAGCAGCCACAGCGGGGGCCCCGTCCGGGGAGGGTTCTTC,CASSHSGGPVRGGFF
TRBV6-5,NA,NA,TRBJ1-1,TGTGCCAGCAGTTACATCGGGGGCGTAGCTTTCTTT,CASSYIGGVAFF
TRBV6-1,NA,TRBD1,TRBJ1-2,TGTGCCAGCACCGACAGGGTAGCTGGCTACACCTTC,CASTDRVAGYTF
TRBV19,few,TRBD2,TRBJ2-1,TGTGCCAGTGGGACTAGCGGGGGGTACAATGAGCAGTTCTTC,CASGTSGGYNEQFF
TRBV24-1,NA,TRBD1,TRBJ1-2,TGTGCCACCAGTGATCGAGTGTCCGGGACAGGGGGCATTGGCTACACCTTC,CATSDRVSGTGGIGYTF
TRBV20-1,NA,NA,TRBJ2-3,TGCAGTGCTAGAAATAAAGATACGCAGTATTTT,CSARNKDTQYF
TRBV7-6,NA,TRBD2,TRBJ2-3,TGTGCCAGCAGCATTTGGGGGGGTGCCGATACGCAGTATTTT,CASSIWGGADTQYF
TRBV6-5,NA,NA,TRBJ1-2,TGTGCCAGCAGTTACGGCGGGGGGCGAAACTATGGCTACACCTTC,CASSYGGGRNYGYTF
TRBV11-2,few,NA,TRBJ1-3,TGTGCCAGCAACCCAGGGTCTACTGGAAACACCATATATTTT,CASNPGSTGNTIYF
TRBV20-1,many,TRBD1,TRBJ1-2,TGCAGTGCTCCCGACAGGGACCTCTATGGCTACACCTTC,CSAPDRDLYGYTF
TRBV20-1,NA,NA,TRBJ2-7,TGCAGTGCTACGAATCAGGGCAGGGGTTATTCCTACGAGCAGTACTTC,CSATNQGRGYSYEQYF
TRBV20-1,few,NA,TRBJ1-2,TGCAGTGCTAGCTTGGATTATGGCTACACCTTC,CSASLDYGYTF
TRBV20-1,NA,TRBD2,TRBJ2-3,TGCAGTGCTAGCGGGGGGGCCGTTTCAGATACGCAGTATTTT,CSASGGAVSDTQYF
TRBV18,NA,NA,TRBJ1-1,TGTGCCAGCTCCCCGGGATTCGGCACTGAAGCTTTCTTT,CASSPGFGTEAFF
TRBV4-2,many,NA,TRBJ1-1,TGTGCCAGCAGCCAAGATCGGGTTTGGACTGAAGCTTTCTTT,CASSQDRVWTEAFF
TRBV12-3/TRBV12-4,many,NA,TRBJ2-2,TGTGCCAGCAGTACTGCAGGGGCCGGGGAGCTGTTTTTT,CASSTAGAGELFF
TRBV10-3,many,NA,TRBJ1-1,TGTGCCATCAGGTGGGACATGTCCACTGAAGCTTTCTTT,CAIRWDMSTEAFF
TRBV12-3/TRBV12-4,many,TRBD2,TRBJ2-1,TGTGCCAGCAGATGGTCGGGGGGGAATGAGCAGTTCTTC,CASRWSGGNEQFF
TRBV6-6,NA,TRBD2,TRBJ2-7,TGTGCCAGCAGTTACCAGCCTCCTCTAGCGGGGGGCTCCTACGAGCAGTACTTC,CASSYQPPLAGGSYEQYF
TRBV5-1,NA,NA,TRBJ2-5,TGCGCCAGCAGCACCGGGGAGCGGCTTACGGGAGAGACCCAGTACTTC,CASSTGERLTGETQYF
TRBV12-3/TRBV12-4,NA,NA,TRBJ1-1,TGTGCCAGCAGATGGGGGGCCGAGCACACTGAAGCTTTCTTT,CASRWGAEHTEAFF
TRBV6-2/TRBV6-3,few,NA,TRBJ1-1,TGTGCCAGCAGTCAAAGCAGGACTGAAGCTTTCTTT,CASSQSRTEAFF
TRBV4-2,few,NA,TRBJ2-5,TGTGCCAGCAGCCAATATGTATCAGGACAAGAGACCCAGTACTTC,CASSQYVSGQETQYF
TRBV4-1,NA,NA,TRBJ2-5,TGCGCCAGCAGCCAATCTACTGGGACGGTAGAGACCCAGTACTTC,CASSQSTGTVETQYF
TRBV7-2,few,NA,TRBJ2-1,TGTGCCAGCAGCTTAGACGGCCTCAATGAGCAGTTCTTC,CASSLDGLNEQFF
TRBV20-1,NA,NA,TRBJ2-2,TGCAGTGCTAGCCTCCGGGGACCGGCGGGAGGGGAGCTGTTTTTT,CSASLRGPAGGELFF
TRBV6-2/TRBV6-3,few,NA,TRBJ2-3,TGTGCCAGCAGTTACCCCGAGGATACGCAGTATTTT,CASSYPEDTQYF
TRBV25-1,many,TRBD1,TRBJ2-5,TGTGCCAGCAGTCCGGACAGGGGGTACCAAGAGACCCAGTACTTC,CASSPDRGYQETQYF
TRBV29-1,few,NA,TRBJ2-7,TGCAGCGCTGCCCGCGGCGGCGAGCAGTACTTC,CSAARGGEQYF
TRBV7-9,few,TRBD2,TRBJ2-5,TGTGCCAGCGGGAGCTGGCGCGGGGGAGACCCAGAGACCCAGTACTTC,CASGSWRGGDPETQYF
TRBV20-1,few,TRBD2,TRBJ2-1,TGCAGTGCTCTACGACTAGCGGGGGGGCATGAGCAGTTCTTC,CSALRLAGGHEQFF
TRBV11-2,NA,NA,TRBJ2-5,TGTGCCAGCACACCCCCGGACGAAAGACAAGAGACCCAGTACTTC,CASTPPDERQETQYF
TRBV7-2,few,TRBD2,TRBJ2-3,TGTGCCAGCAGCGGGGGACTAGCGGGTTACACAGATACGCAGTATTTT,CASSGGLAGYTDTQYF